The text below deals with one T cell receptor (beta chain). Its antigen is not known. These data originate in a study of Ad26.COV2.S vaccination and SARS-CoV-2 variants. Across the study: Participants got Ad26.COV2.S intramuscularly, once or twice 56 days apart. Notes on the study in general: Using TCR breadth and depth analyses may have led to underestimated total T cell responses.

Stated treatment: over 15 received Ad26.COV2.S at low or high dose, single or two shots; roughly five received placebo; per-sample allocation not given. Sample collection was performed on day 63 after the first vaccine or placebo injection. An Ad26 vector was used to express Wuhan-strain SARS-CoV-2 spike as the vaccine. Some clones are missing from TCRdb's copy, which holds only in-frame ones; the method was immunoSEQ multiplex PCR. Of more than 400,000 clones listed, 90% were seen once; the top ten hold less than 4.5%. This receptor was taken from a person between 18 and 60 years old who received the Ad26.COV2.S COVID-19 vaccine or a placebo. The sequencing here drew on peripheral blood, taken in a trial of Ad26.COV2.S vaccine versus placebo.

CDR3 in DNA: TGTGCCAGCAGCTCTGTTGCATTAGGTGGCTACACCTTC. Translation: CASSSVALGGYTF. The chain couples TRBV7-2 to TRBJ1-2; no clear D. The CDR3 is made up of 13 amino acids. The germline V gene has CDR1 SGHTA and CDR2 FQGNSA. V was cut by 4 bases and J by 7 bases, with 13 bases left in between.